These T cell receptor beta chains were read from a single sample in a study of shared clonotypes between healthy human individuals. TCRdb keeps only in-frame clones here, not all; method: immunoSEQ multiplex PCR. The data contain fewer than 3 million clones, around 93% of them seen just once; the ten biggest clones take up around 0.35%. The sequencing sample was made of naive CD4+ T cells from PBMCs. These receptors all stem from a man between 18 and 29 years old in good health. Some clones in this sample may be carry-over from other donors' samples. CDR3s include the opening cysteine and the closing phenylalanine or tryptophan. D genes are given only for firm matches. The size field is filled for only some rows; it gives once, few, many or a size class.

j_call	clone_size	d_call	v_call	cdr3_nt	cdr3_aa
TRBJ2-7	-	-	TRBV2	TGTGCCAGCAGCCGCGATGCGGCAATCGACGAGCAGTACTTC	CASSRDAAIDEQYF
TRBJ1-3	few	-	TRBV5-1	TGCGCCAGCAGCGCGGGGTCGACAGCCTCTGGAAACACCATATATTTT	CASSAGSTASGNTIYF
TRBJ1-4	-	-	TRBV5-1	TGCGCCAGCAGCGAAACAGGGAGGACTAATGAAAAACTGTTTTTT	CASSETGRTNEKLFF
TRBJ2-3	-	-	TRBV7-3	TGTGCCAGCAGCTTAGAGTGGGGTACGCAGTATTTT	CASSLEWGTQYF
TRBJ2-7	-	-	TRBV9	TGTGCCAGCAGCGCGTCCGCGGGGCCGTATATCTACGAGCAGTACTTC	CASSASAGPYIYEQYF
TRBJ1-1	-	TRBD1	TRBV25-1	TGTGCCAGCAGCAGCCCCGGGACAGGGGGAATGTTAGCTTTCTTT	CASSSPGTGGMLAFF
TRBJ1-1	once	TRBD1	TRBV7-8	TGTGCCAGCAGCTTAGAGGGGGCAAGGCGGACTGAAGCTTTCTTT	CASSLEGARRTEAFF
TRBJ2-1	-	TRBD2	TRBV5-6	TGTGCCAGCAGCTTGGTGCTAGCGGGAGTCGCATACAATGAGCAGTTCTTC	CASSLVLAGVAYNEQFF
TRBJ2-1	-	-	TRBV11-3	TGTGCCAGCAGCCGAAGTTACAATGAGCAGTTCTTC	CASSRSYNEQFF
TRBJ1-1	-	TRBD1	TRBV6-5	TGTGCCAGCAGTCGACGCCGAACAGGGGACACTGAAGCTTTCTTT	CASSRRRTGDTEAFF
TRBJ2-5	-	-	TRBV7-9	TGTGCCAGCAGCTGGCCGTCCGGGGAGACCCAGTACTTC	CASSWPSGETQYF
TRBJ1-4	-	-	TRBV5-6	TGTGCCAGCAGCCCATCACCAGGGACCCATGAAAAACTGTTTTTT	CASSPSPGTHEKLFF
TRBJ1-6	-	TRBD1	TRBV5-6	TGTGCCAGCAGCGCCGACGGACAGGGGAAATCACCCCTCCACTTT	CASSADGQGKSPLHF
TRBJ2-6	-	-	TRBV27	TGTGCCAGCAGTTTTAGGGTCTCTGGGGCCAACGTCCTGACTTTC	CASSFRVSGANVLTF
TRBJ1-2	-	-	TRBV28	TGTGCCAGCAGTTCCCCCGGACCTTCTGGATATGGCTACACCTTC	CASSSPGPSGYGYTF
TRBJ2-3	-	-	TRBV9	TGTGCCAGCAGCGTCGACAGTGGCACAGATACGCAGTATTTT	CASSVDSGTDTQYF
TRBJ2-1	once	TRBD1	TRBV5-1	TGCGCCAGCTGGGACAGAGGACAACGATACAATGAGCAGTTCTTC	CASWDRGQRYNEQFF
TRBJ2-5	-	TRBD2	TRBV2	TGTGCCAGCAGTGGGGTTAGCGGGAGAGGAGAGACCCAGTACTTC	CASSGVSGRGETQYF
TRBJ1-3	once	-	TRBV4-1	TGCGCCAGCAGCCAAGTTGCGGGAAACACCATATATTTT	CASSQVAGNTIYF
TRBJ2-6	-	-	TRBV5-1	TGCGCCAGCAGCTCGACAGTGCCTGGGGCCAACGTCCTGACTTTC	CASSSTVPGANVLTF
TRBJ1-4	-	-	TRBV28	TGTGCCAGCAGCCATGGTGGGATTAATGAAAAACTGTTTTTT	CASSHGGINEKLFF
TRBJ2-4	-	-	TRBV4-2	TGTGCCAGCAGCCAAGTTGGAGGGGACATTCAGTACTTC	CASSQVGGDIQYF
TRBJ1-3	-	-	TRBV9	TGTGCCAGCAGCCTAGGGGTTTCTGGAAACACCATATATTTT	CASSLGVSGNTIYF
TRBJ2-1	-	TRBD2	TRBV27	TGTGCCAGCAGTTCTGAACTAGCGGCCCAATACAATGAGCAGTTCTTC	CASSSELAAQYNEQFF
TRBJ2-3	-	-	TRBV29-1	TGCAGCGCCAAGTATCCCTTCACAGATACGCAGTATTTT	CSAKYPFTDTQYF
TRBJ2-1	-	TRBD2	TRBV2	TGTGCCAGCAGTGTAACAGCGGGAAAAGATGAGCAGTTCTTC	CASSVTAGKDEQFF
TRBJ1-2	-	-	TRBV7-2	TGTGCCGGCAGCGCAGCTAACTATGGCTACACCTTC	CAGSAANYGYTF
TRBJ2-7	once	-	TRBV7-9	TGTGCCAGCAGCCTAGGGGGTCTCTACGAGCAGTACTTC	CASSLGGLYEQYF
TRBJ2-5	-	TRBD1	TRBV5-1	TGCGCCAGCAGCTTGTCCAGGACAGGGGAGGAGACCCAGTACTTC	CASSLSRTGEETQYF
TRBJ1-2	-	TRBD1	TRBV7-9	TGTGCCAGCAGCTTAGCGATTGGGACAGGATTCGGCTACACCTTC	CASSLAIGTGFGYTF
TRBJ2-5	-	TRBD1	TRBV11-2	TGTGCCAGCAGAAGTATTTATGGCAGGGGGGAGACCCAGTACTTC	CASRSIYGRGETQYF
TRBJ1-2	-	-	TRBV5-1	TGCGCCAGCAGCCCCGCGCTGGGCTATGGCTACACCTTC	CASSPALGYGYTF
TRBJ1-5	-	-	TRBV2	TGTGCCAGCAGTCGCGACAGGTTCAATCAGCCCCAGCATTTT	CASSRDRFNQPQHF
TRBJ2-2	-	TRBD2	TRBV11-2	TGTGCCAGCAGCTTGGGACTAGCGGGAGGGCCCGGGGAGCTGTTTTTT	CASSLGLAGGPGELFF
TRBJ2-2	-	-	TRBV7-7	TGTGCCAGCAGCTTAGGTCCGACGAACACCGGGGAGCTGTTTTTT	CASSLGPTNTGELFF
TRBJ1-2	-	-	TRBV7-2	TGTGCCAGCAGCTTGTCATGGTCAGTGAACTATGGCTACACCTTC	CASSLSWSVNYGYTF
TRBJ2-4	-	-	TRBV28	TGTGCCAGCAGTTTGTCGGGGAGAAACATTCAGTACTTC	CASSLSGRNIQYF
TRBJ2-7	once	TRBD2	TRBV2	TGTGCCAGCAAGGAGGGACTAGCTCGCTACGAGCAGTACTTC	CASKEGLARYEQYF
TRBJ2-5	-	TRBD2	TRBV28	TGTGCCAGCAGGGGGGAATGGACTAGCATAGAGCTCACAGAGACCCAGTACTTC	CASRGEWTSIELTETQYF
TRBJ2-7	-	TRBD2	TRBV7-2	TGTGCCAGCAGCTTAGCGGTCCTAGCGGGATCCTACGAGCAGTACTTC	CASSLAVLAGSYEQYF
TRBJ2-5	-	-	TRBV7-9	TGTGCCAGCAGCTTCCGGGACGGCCAAGAGACCCAGTACTTC	CASSFRDGQETQYF
TRBJ1-4	once	-	TRBV5-1	TGCGCCAGCAGCCGGGGCGATAATGAAAAACTGTTTTTT	CASSRGDNEKLFF
TRBJ2-2	-	TRBD2	TRBV28	TGTGCCAGCAGTTTGGTTCGCGGGAGGGTTGACGGGGAGCTGTTTTTT	CASSLVRGRVDGELFF
TRBJ1-3	-	-	TRBV10-1	TGCGCCAGCAGTGAAAGGGTGATACCTGGAAACACCATATATTTT	CASSERVIPGNTIYF
TRBJ2-7	-	TRBD2	TRBV11-2	TGTGCCAGCAGCCTGGGGACTAGCGGGATCTCGTACTTC	CASSLGTSGISYF
TRBJ2-1	-	TRBD1	TRBV6-1	TGTGCCAGCAGTGGCAGGGGGCGCCGCTCCTACAATGAGCAGTTCTTC	CASSGRGRRSYNEQFF
TRBJ2-7	-	-	TRBV6-1	TGTGCCAGCACACCCAGGGGGGGATACGAGCAGTACTTC	CASTPRGGYEQYF
TRBJ2-1	-	TRBD2	TRBV5-5	TGTGCCAGCAGCTGGGGACTAGCGGGGTACAATGAGCAGTTCTTC	CASSWGLAGYNEQFF
TRBJ1-2	-	-	TRBV5-1	TGCGCCAGCAGCTTGGATCCAGGATCTAACTATGGCTACACCTTC	CASSLDPGSNYGYTF
TRBJ2-5	-	TRBD2	TRBV11-3	TGTGCCAGCAGCTCCGGGACTAGCGGGAGCGAGACCCAGTACTTC	CASSSGTSGSETQYF
TRBJ1-2	-	-	TRBV28	TGTGCCAGCAGCCAGCCCCCCCCTGGCTATGGCTACACCTTC	CASSQPPPGYGYTF
TRBJ1-4	once	-	TRBV5-1	TGCGCCAGCAGCCCCGATGGGGTCTGGGGTGAAAAACTGTTTTTT	CASSPDGVWGEKLFF
TRBJ2-2	-	-	TRBV6-4	TGTGCCAGCAGTGAAGTAGCTATCACCGGGGAGCTGTTTTTT	CASSEVAITGELFF
TRBJ2-3	-	TRBD2	TRBV28	TGTGCCAGCAGTGGCTTCGGGACTAGCGGGACCATTCGCACAGATACGCAGTATTTT	CASSGFGTSGTIRTDTQYF
TRBJ2-1	-	TRBD2	TRBV10-3	TGTGCCATCAGTGAGCCTCCGGGACTAGCGGTTGGAAATGAGCAGTTCTTC	CAISEPPGLAVGNEQFF